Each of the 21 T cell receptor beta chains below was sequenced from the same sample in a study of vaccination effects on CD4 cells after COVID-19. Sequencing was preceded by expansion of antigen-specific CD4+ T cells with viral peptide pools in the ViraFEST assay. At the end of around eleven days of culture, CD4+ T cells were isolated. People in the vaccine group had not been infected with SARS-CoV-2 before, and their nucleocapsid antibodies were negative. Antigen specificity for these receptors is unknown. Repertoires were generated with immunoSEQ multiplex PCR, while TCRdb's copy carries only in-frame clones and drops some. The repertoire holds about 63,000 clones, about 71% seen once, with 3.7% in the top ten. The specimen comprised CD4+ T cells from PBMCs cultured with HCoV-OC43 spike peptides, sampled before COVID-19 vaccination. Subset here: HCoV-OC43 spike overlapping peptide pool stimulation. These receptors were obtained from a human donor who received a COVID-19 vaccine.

The CDR3 region has the DNA TGTGCCAGCAGCCAAGCGGGCCCTGAGGGCACAGATACGCAGTATTTT. It is translated as CASSQAGPEGTDTQYF. J is TRBJ2-3 and V is TRBV4-2; D gene unclear. The CDR3 runs 16 residues. CDR1 and CDR2 (germline): LGHNA, YNFKEQ. Trimming removed 1 base at V and 1 base at J, with 12 bases between.

The CDR3 is CASSSQGGTDTQYF. The CDR3 bases are TGCGCCAGCAGCTCACAGGGGGGCACAGATACGCAGTATTTT. The V call is TRBV5-1, the J call TRBJ2-3; TRBD1 matches at 8 bases. The CDR3 spans 14 residues. CDR1 is SGHRS, CDR2 YFSETQ, per germline. After removal of 3 bases from V and 1 base from J, the junction contained 1 base not matched to a gene. Combining the CDR3 with reference TRBV5-1 and TRBJ2-3 gives the whole variable domain KAGVTQTPRYLIKTRGQQVTLSCSPISGHRSVSWYQQTPGQGLQFLFEYFSETQRNKGNFPGRFSGRQFSNSRSEMNVSTLELGDSALYLCASSSQGGTDTQYFGPGTRLTVL.

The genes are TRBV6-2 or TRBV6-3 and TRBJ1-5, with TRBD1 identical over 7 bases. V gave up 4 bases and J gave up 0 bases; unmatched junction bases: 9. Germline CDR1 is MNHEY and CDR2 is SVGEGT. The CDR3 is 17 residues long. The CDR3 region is CASSFVTGRYSNQPQHF. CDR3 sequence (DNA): TGTGCCAGCAGTTTTGTGACAGGGCGCTATAGCAATCAGCCCCAGCATTTT.

Here the CDR3 reads CASSLGGGREQYV. The DNA of the CDR3 is TGTGCCAGCAGCTTGGGTGGTGGTAGGGAGCAGTACGTC. This chain joins TRBV5-4 and TRBJ2-7; no clear D gene. Germline V lookup: CDR1 SGHNT, CDR2 YYREEE (reference sequence). V was clipped by 0 bases and J by 7 bases, with 11 bases between them. The CDR3 contains 13 residues.

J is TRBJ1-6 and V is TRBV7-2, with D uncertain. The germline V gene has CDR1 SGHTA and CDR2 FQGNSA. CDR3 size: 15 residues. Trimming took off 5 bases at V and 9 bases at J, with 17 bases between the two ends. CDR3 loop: CASSLGSGSSSPLHF. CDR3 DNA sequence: TGTGCCAGCAGCCTAGGGTCAGGTTCTAGTTCACCCCTCCACTTT.

CDR3: CASTRGQGAPGANVLTF. CDR3 nucleotides: TGTGCCAGTACCCGGGGACAGGGGGCTCCTGGGGCCAACGTCCTGACTTTC. The V call is TRBV19, the J call TRBJ2-6, with 12 bases that match TRBD1. Germline loops: CDR1 LNHDA, CDR2 SQIVND (reference sequence). The CDR3 totals 17 residues. Germline trimming cut 7 bases from V and 2 bases from J; bases unmatched to any gene: 6.

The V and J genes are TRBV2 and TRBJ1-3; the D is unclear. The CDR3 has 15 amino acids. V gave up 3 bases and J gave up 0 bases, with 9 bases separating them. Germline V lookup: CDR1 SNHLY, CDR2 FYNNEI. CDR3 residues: CASSDDRASGNTIYF. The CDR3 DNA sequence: TGTGCCAGCAGTGATGACCGAGCCTCTGGAAACACCATATATTTT.

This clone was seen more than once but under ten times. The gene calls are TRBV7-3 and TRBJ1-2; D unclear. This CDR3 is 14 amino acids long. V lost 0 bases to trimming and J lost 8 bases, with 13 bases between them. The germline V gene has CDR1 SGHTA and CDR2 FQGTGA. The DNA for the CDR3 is TGTGCCAGCAGCTTAACCCCCAATATGGGAGGCTACACCTTC. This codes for CASSLTPNMGGYTF. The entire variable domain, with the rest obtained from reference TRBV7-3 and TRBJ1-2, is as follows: GAGVSQTPSNKVTEKGKYVELRCDPISGHTALYWYRQSLGQGPEFLIYFQGTGAADDSGLPNDRFFAVRPEGSVSTLKIQRTERGDSAVYLCASSLTPNMGGYTFGSGTRLTVV.

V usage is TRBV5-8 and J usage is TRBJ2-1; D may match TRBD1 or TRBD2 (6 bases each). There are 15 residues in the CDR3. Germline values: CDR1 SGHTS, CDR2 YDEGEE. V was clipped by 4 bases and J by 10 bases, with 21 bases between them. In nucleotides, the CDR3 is TGTGCCAGCAGCCCTAGGGGGGTTTCTTGGGGAGAGCAGTTCTTC. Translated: CASSPRGVSWGEQFF. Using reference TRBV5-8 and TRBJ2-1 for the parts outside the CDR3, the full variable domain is EAGVTQSPTHLIKTRGQQATLRCSPISGHTSVYWYQQALGLGLQFLLWYDEGEERNRGNFPPRFSGRQFPNYSSELNVNALELEDSALYLCASSPRGVSWGEQFFGPGTRLTVL.

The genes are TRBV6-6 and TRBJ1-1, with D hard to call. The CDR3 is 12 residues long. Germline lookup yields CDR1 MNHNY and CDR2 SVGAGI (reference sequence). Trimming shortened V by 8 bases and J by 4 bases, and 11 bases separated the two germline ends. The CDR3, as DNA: TGTGCCAGCTGTAGGATCATCACTGAAGCTTTCTTT. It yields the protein CASCRIITEAFF.

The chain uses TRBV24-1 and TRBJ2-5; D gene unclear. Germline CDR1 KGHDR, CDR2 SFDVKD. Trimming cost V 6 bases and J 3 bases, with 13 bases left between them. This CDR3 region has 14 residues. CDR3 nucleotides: TGTGCCACCAGTCGTCCCGGGTTGGAAGAGACCCAGTACTTC. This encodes CATSRPGLEETQYF.

CDR3 nucleotides: TGCAGCGTACGTCCTTATACAGGGGGAAGGACTGAAGCTTTCTTT. Translation: CSVRPYTGGRTEAFF. The chain employs TRBV29-1 and TRBJ1-1, with TRBD1 identical over 8 bases. The germline V gene has CDR1 SQVTM and CDR2 ANQGSEA. J gave up 5 bases and V 6 bases, and 14 bases lay outside the gene matches. The CDR3 is 15 residues long.

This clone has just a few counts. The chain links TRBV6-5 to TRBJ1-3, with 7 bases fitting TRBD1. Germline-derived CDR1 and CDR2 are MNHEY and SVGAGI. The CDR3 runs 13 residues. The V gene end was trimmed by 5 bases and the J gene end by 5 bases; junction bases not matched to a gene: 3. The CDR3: CASSPGQRNTIYF. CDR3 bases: TGTGCCAGCAGTCCGGGACAGCGAAACACCATATATTTT.

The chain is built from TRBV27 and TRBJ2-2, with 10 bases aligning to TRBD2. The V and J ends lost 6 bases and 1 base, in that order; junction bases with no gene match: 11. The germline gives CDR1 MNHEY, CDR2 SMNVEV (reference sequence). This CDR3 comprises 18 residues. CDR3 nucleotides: TGTGCCAGCAGCCGGGGTGGGCTAGCGGGGGTGAACACCGGGGAGCTGTTTTTT. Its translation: CASSRGGLAGVNTGELFF.

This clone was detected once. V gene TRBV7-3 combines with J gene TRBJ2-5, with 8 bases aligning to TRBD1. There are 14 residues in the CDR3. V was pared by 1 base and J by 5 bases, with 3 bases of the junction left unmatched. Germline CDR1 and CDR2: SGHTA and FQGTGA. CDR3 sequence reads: CASSLNQGAETQYF. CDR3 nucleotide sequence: TGTGCCAGCAGCTTAAACCAGGGGGCTGAGACCCAGTACTTC. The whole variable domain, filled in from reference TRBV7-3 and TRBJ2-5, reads GAGVSQTPSNKVTEKGKYVELRCDPISGHTALYWYRQSLGQGPEFLIYFQGTGAADDSGLPNDRFFAVRPEGSVSTLKIQRTERGDSAVYLCASSLNQGAETQYFGPGTRLLVL.

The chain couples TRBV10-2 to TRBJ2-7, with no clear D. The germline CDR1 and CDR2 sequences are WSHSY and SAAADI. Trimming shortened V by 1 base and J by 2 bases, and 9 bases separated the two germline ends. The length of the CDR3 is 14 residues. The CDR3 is CASSEFVGAYEQYV. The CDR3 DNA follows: TGCGCCAGCAGTGAGTTCGTTGGGGCCTACGAGCAGTACGTC.

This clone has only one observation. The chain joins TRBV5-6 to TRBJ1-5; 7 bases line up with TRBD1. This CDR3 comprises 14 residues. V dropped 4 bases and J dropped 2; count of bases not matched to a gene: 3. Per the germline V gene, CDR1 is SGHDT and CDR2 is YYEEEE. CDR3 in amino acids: CASSRTGGNQPQHF. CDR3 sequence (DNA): TGTGCCAGCAGCCGGACAGGAGGCAATCAGCCCCAGCATTTT.

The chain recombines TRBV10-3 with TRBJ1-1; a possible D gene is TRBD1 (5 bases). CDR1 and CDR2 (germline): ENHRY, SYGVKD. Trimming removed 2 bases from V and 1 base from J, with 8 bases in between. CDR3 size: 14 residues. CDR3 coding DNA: TGTGCCATCAGTGAGGCAGGGACGAACACTGAAGCTTTCTTT. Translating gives CAISEAGTNTEAFF.

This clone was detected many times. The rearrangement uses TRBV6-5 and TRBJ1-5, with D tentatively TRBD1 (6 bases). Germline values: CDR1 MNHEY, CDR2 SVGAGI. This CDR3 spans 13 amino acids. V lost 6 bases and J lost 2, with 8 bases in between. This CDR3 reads CASRAGGNQPQHF. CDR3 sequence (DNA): TGTGCCAGCAGAGCAGGGGGCAATCAGCCCCAGCATTTT.

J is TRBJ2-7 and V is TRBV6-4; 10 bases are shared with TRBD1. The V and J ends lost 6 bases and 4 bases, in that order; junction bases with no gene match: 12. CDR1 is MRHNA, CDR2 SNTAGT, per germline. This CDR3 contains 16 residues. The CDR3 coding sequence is TGTGCCAGCAGCCGGGACAGGGGTTTCATGGTTTACGAGCAGTACGTC. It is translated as CASSRDRGFMVYEQYV.

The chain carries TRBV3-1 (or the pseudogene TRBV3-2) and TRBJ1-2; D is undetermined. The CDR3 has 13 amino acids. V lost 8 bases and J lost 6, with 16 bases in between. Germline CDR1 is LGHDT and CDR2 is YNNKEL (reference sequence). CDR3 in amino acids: CASRGGLSNGYTF. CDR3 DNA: TGTGCCAGCCGGGGAGGCTTAAGTAATGGCTACACCTTC.